This T cell receptor beta chain was captured by sequencing in a study of blood T cell repertoires in COVID-19. Study at large: Nucleic acid was either cDNA or gDNA, and it came from T cells, B-cell-depleted T cells, or PBMCs.

Clones were sequenced by immunoSEQ multiplex PCR, and TCRdb holds only the in-frame ones, with some missing. Among around 300,000 clones listed, approximately 90% were seen once. Participant reports of clinical history set cohort assignment. The study counted Cohort 3 donors as recovered given two negative PCRs, clearance, or symptom resolution. CDR1 is MNHEY and CDR2 is SMNVEV in the germline V gene (reference sequence). With 1 base clipped from V and 0 bases from J, the junction kept 5 bases outside the gene matches. The CDR3 is made up of 17 amino acids. The clonotype originates from a young woman who had recovered from COVID-19. Sample: PBMCs or T cells enriched from blood (not recorded which). The chain links TRBV27 to TRBJ1-5; 8 bases fit TRBD1. DNA of the CDR3: TGTGCCAGCAGTTTATGGGGACAGGTTAATAGCAATCAGCCCCAGCATTTT. Translating it yields CASSLWGQVNSNQPQHF.